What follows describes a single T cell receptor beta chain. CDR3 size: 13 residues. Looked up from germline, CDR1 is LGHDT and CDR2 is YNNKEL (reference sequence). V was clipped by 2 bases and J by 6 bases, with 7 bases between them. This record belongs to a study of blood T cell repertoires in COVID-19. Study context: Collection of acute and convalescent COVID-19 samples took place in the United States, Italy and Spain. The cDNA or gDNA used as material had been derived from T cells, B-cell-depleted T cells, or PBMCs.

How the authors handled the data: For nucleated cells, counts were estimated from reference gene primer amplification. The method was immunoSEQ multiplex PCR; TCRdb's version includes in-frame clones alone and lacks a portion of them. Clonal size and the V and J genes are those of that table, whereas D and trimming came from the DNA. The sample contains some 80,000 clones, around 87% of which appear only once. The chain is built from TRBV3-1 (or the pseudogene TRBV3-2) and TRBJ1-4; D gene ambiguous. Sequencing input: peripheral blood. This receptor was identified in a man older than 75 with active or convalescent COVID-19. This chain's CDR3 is CASSQSYYEKLFF. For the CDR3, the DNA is TGTGCCAGCAGCCAATCTTATTATGAAAAACTGTTTTTT.